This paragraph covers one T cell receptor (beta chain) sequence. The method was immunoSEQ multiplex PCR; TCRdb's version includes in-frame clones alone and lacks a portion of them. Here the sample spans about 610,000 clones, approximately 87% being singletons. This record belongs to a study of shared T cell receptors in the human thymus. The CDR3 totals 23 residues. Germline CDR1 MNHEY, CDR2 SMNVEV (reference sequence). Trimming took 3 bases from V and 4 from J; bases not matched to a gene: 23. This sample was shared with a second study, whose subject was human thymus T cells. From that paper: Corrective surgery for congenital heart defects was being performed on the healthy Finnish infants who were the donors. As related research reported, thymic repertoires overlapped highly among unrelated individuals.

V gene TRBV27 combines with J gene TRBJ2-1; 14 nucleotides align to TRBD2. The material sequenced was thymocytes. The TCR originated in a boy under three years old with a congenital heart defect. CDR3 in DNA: TGTGCCAGCAGTTTCCCCCCTCAAACCCGTAGACTAGCGGGAGGGCCCCCGTACAATGAGCAGTTCTTC. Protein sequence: CASSFPPQTRRLAGGPPYNEQFF.